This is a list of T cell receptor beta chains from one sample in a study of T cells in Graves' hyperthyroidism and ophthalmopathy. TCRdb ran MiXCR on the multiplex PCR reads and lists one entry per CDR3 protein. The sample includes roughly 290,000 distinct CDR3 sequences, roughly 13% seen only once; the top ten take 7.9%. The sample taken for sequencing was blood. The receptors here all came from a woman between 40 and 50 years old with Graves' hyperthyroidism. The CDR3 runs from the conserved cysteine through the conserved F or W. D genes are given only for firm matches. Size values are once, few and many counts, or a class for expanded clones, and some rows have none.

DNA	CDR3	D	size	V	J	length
TGTGCCAGCAGTTACGACGCACAATCACCCCTCCACTTT	CASSYDAQSPLHF	-	-	TRBV6-6	TRBJ1-6	13
TGTGCCAGCAGCTTGGGACTAGCGGACCTCCAAGAGACCCAGTACTTC	CASSLGLADLQETQYF	TRBD2	many	TRBV5-5	TRBJ2-5	16
TGTGCCAGCAGCTTGGTCGGGGGAAACATTCAGTACTTC	CASSLVGGNIQYF	-	many	TRBV5-8	TRBJ2-4	13
TGTGCCAGCTCACCAGGATTTTCTGGGGCCAACGTCCTGACTTTC	CASSPGFSGANVLTF	-	few	TRBV18	TRBJ2-6	15
TGTGCCAGCAGCGAGCCGACTAGCGGGAGGTACGAGCAGTACTTC	CASSEPTSGRYEQYF	TRBD2	many	TRBV9	TRBJ2-7	15
TGTGCCAGCAGCTCGGGACAGGGGAGAGACAATGAGCAGTTCTTC	CASSSGQGRDNEQFF	TRBD1	many	TRBV11-3	TRBJ2-1	15
TGTGCCAGCAGGTTTCAGGGAACAGATGAAAAACTGTTTTTT	CASRFQGTDEKLFF	-	many	TRBV27	TRBJ1-4	14
TGTGCCATCAGCCGGGCCCTGAACACTGAAGCTTTCTTT	CAISRALNTEAFF	-	-	TRBV10-3	TRBJ1-1	13
TGTGTCAGCAGTCTTAGGGGTTCGGTTGGGCAGTACTTC	CVSSLRGSVGQYF	-	-	TRBV2	TRBJ2-7	13
TGTGCCAGTAGTATAAACAGACCCCCTGGAAACACCATATATTTT	CASSINRPPGNTIYF	-	-	TRBV19	TRBJ1-3	15
TGTGCCAGCAGTTCAAGCCCGGACAGGAGCTCCTACGAGCAGTACTTC	CASSSSPDRSSYEQYF	TRBD1	many	TRBV28	TRBJ2-7	16
TGCGCCAGCAGCGGGGGACTATCCTCCAATGAGCAGTTCTTC	CASSGGLSSNEQFF	TRBD2	many	TRBV5-1	TRBJ2-1	14
TGTGCCAGCAGTTTATCGATTGGGGACACTGAAGCTTTCTTT	CASSLSIGDTEAFF	-	many	TRBV27	TRBJ1-1	14
TGCGCCAGCAGCCCACGGGACTACTCAGATACGCAGTATTTT	CASSPRDYSDTQYF	TRBD2	many	TRBV5-1	TRBJ2-3	14
TGTGCCAGCACGCGACTAGTGGGAGCAGATACGCAGTATTTT	CASTRLVGADTQYF	-	-	TRBV7-2	TRBJ2-3	14
TGTGCCAGCAGTGGCTCAGGGGTGGGCTACAATGAGCAGTTCTTC	CASSGSGVGYNEQFF	-	many	TRBV27	TRBJ2-1	15
TGTGCCATCAGGGACAGGATAAGGAACACTGAAGCTTTCTTT	CAIRDRIRNTEAFF	TRBD1	-	TRBV10-3	TRBJ1-1	14
TGTGCCAGCAGCCGCCGGTTGCGCCCGAGCACAGATACGCAGTATTTT	CASSRRLRPSTDTQYF	-	-	TRBV4-2	TRBJ2-3	16
TGTGCCAGCAGCTCCTGGACTCCGCCTGGGGAGCTGTTTTTT	CASSSWTPPGELFF	-	few	TRBV9	TRBJ2-2	14
TGTGCCACCAGTGAGTGGCTAGCGGGAGGCACCGGGGAGCTGTTTTTT	CATSEWLAGGTGELFF	TRBD2	-	TRBV24-1	TRBJ2-2	16
TGTGCCAGCAGCAGAAGGAGCGGGAGGGCCTACGAGCAGTACTTC	CASSRRSGRAYEQYF	TRBD2	many	TRBV7-8	TRBJ2-7	15
TGCAGTGCTAGAGATCCCACCCCGGTTAGGAATGAGCAGTTCTTC	CSARDPTPVRNEQFF	-	few	TRBV20-1	TRBJ2-1	15
TGTGCCAGCAGTGAATTCGCCAAGAAAGATGGCTACACCTTC	CASSEFAKKDGYTF	-	many	TRBV2	TRBJ1-2	14
TGTGCCAGCAGTTATGACGGGGATAATTCACCCCTCCACTTT	CASSYDGDNSPLHF	-	many	TRBV6-2/TRBV6-3	TRBJ1-6	14
TGTGCCATCAGTAGATTACAGGGGGCCACTGAAGCTTTCTTT	CAISRLQGATEAFF	TRBD1	few	TRBV10-3	TRBJ1-1	14
TGTGCCAGCAGCCACGGACAGGCAGGGGGTGAGCAGTTCTTC	CASSHGQAGGEQFF	TRBD1	many	TRBV5-6	TRBJ2-1	14
TGTGCCAGCAGTGACACAATAAGGGGGCGTCTATTCCGTGGCTACACCTTC	CASSDTIRGRLFRGYTF	TRBD1	-	TRBV6-2/TRBV6-3	TRBJ1-2	17
TGTGCCAGCACTGGACAGGGTAACCCTGAAGCTTTCTTT	CASTGQGNPEAFF	TRBD1	-	TRBV12-3/TRBV12-4	TRBJ1-1	13
TGTGCCACCAGTCCATGGGGGACGGAGAACAATGAGCAGTTCTTC	CATSPWGTENNEQFF	-	many	TRBV15	TRBJ2-1	15
TGTGCCAGCAGCCCCCGACTAGGTGCGCAGTATTTT	CASSPRLGAQYF	-	many	TRBV7-9	TRBJ2-3	12
TGTGCCAGCTTGGGTGGAACTGAAGCTTTCTTT	CASLGGTEAFF	-	-	TRBV6-2/TRBV6-3	TRBJ1-1	11
TGTGCCAGCAGTATAACACGGGGACAGCCGGCCGCTGAAGCTTTCTTT	CASSITRGQPAAEAFF	TRBD1	many	TRBV12-3/TRBV12-4	TRBJ1-1	16
TGCAGCGTGGCCCTCTTTGAACCTGATACGCAGTATTTT	CSVALFEPDTQYF	-	many	TRBV29-1	TRBJ2-3	13
TGTGCCAGCAAGACCGGACTCTCTGGAAACACCATATATTTT	CASKTGLSGNTIYF	-	-	TRBV27	TRBJ1-3	14
TGTGCCTGGAGTGTGGGACTCCGTGGAACTGAAGCTTTCTTT	CAWSVGLRGTEAFF	-	many	TRBV30	TRBJ1-1	14
TGCAGCGCCGCAAGGGGAGACTACGAGCAGTACTTC	CSAARGDYEQYF	-	-	TRBV29-1	TRBJ2-7	12
TGTGCCAGCAGCGTTGACACGTCCCGGGATACGCAGTATTTT	CASSVDTSRDTQYF	-	many	TRBV12-3/TRBV12-4	TRBJ2-3	14
TGTGCCACCAGCGGGGGTCCGGAGACCCAGTACTTC	CATSGGPETQYF	-	few	TRBV15	TRBJ2-5	12
TGTGCCAGCAGCCAACCGAGCGGGAGGGCCACCGGGGAGCTGTTTTTT	CASSQPSGRATGELFF	TRBD2	few	TRBV4-2	TRBJ2-2	16
TGTGCCAGCAGTGAAACTAGAGTAACCTACAATGAGCAGTTCTTC	CASSETRVTYNEQFF	-	many	TRBV12-3/TRBV12-4	TRBJ2-1	15
TGCAGTGCCACTGGAGGACTAGCCTACGGGCAGTACTTC	CSATGGLAYGQYF	TRBD2	few	TRBV20-1	TRBJ2-7	13
TGCAGTGCTAGAGATCGTGGGACGAACACTGAAGCTTTCTTT	CSARDRGTNTEAFF	-	many	TRBV20-1	TRBJ1-1	14
TGTGCCAGCAGCCCCCGGGACGCGGCCTACGAGCAGTACTTC	CASSPRDAAYEQYF	-	many	TRBV3-1	TRBJ2-7	14
TGTGCCAGCAGCCCCTCCGGGACTAGCGGGATACATGAGCAGTTCTTC	CASSPSGTSGIHEQFF	TRBD2	-	TRBV7-9	TRBJ2-1	16
TGTGCCAGCAGCTTGGGTTTTCGGGAGACCCAGTACTTC	CASSLGFRETQYF	-	many	TRBV7-8	TRBJ2-5	13
TGTGCCAGCTCACCGGGACAGGGACACAATGAGCAGTTCTTC	CASSPGQGHNEQFF	TRBD1	many	TRBV18	TRBJ2-1	14
TGTGCCAGCACCCCTAGCGAGCGGGGCGGCCGCTCCTACGAGCAGTACTTC	CASTPSERGGRSYEQYF	TRBD2	many	TRBV11-1	TRBJ2-7	17
TGTGCCAGCAGCCCGCGGGACAGGGTAATCGGGGAGCTGTTTTTT	CASSPRDRVIGELFF	TRBD1	-	TRBV2	TRBJ2-2	15
TGCGCCAGCAGCTTGCCAAGGGGTAGCGGGGGCTTCTACGAGCAGTACTTC	CASSLPRGSGGFYEQYF	TRBD2	few	TRBV5-1	TRBJ2-7	17
TGTGCCAGCAGTTACTCAACAGGGTTTGACACTGAAGCTTTCTTT	CASSYSTGFDTEAFF	-	many	TRBV6-6	TRBJ1-1	15
TGTGCCAGCAGTGAACCGGCAGGGCGTGGGAACACCATATATTTT	CASSEPAGRGNTIYF	-	few	TRBV6-1	TRBJ1-3	15
TGTGCCAGCAGCTCCGGACTAGCGGGAGTAAAAACCGGGGAGCTGTTTTTT	CASSSGLAGVKTGELFF	TRBD2	many	TRBV12-3/TRBV12-4	TRBJ2-2	17
TGCAGCGTTGAAGAGGGCTATGGCTACACCTTC	CSVEEGYGYTF	-	few	TRBV29-1	TRBJ1-2	11
TGTGCCAGCTCACCGGGCCGGGACGTCTGGAATGAGCAGTTCTTC	CASSPGRDVWNEQFF	-	-	TRBV18	TRBJ2-1	15
TGTGCCAGCAGTTCCCCGGGACTAGGTAGGGGGAATGAGCAGTTCTTC	CASSSPGLGRGNEQFF	TRBD2	many	TRBV28	TRBJ2-1	16